These 25 T cell receptor beta chains share one sample of origin, sequenced in a study of cytomegalovirus exposure and HLA in healthy donors. The PCR used 60 Vbeta and 13 Jbeta primers. Here immunoSEQ multiplex PCR was the method, and the copy in TCRdb shows in-frame clones only, minus some. The top ten hold roughly 30% of the sample, which has 95,000 to 150,000 clones, around 74% seen once. Material for sequencing was PBMCs. The origin of the receptors is a man between 60 and 75 years old in good health and CMV-seropositive.

CDR3 protein: CASSTTLRDLNTEAFF. The CDR3 nucleotides are TGTGCCAGCTCAACTACCCTCAGGGACTTGAACACTGAAGCTTTCTTT. V gene TRBV18 combines with J gene TRBJ1-1, with D maybe TRBD1 (5 bases). The CDR3 contains 16 residues. V lost 5 bases and J 0 bases, leaving 16 bases between the germline ends. CDR1 and CDR2 (germline): KGHSH, LQKENI.

The rearrangement uses TRBV7-2 and TRBJ2-3, with D perhaps matching TRBD2 (7 bases). The V end lost 7 bases, the J end lost 4 bases, and 15 bases lay between the germline ends. Germline CDR1 reads SGHTA; CDR2 reads FQGNSA. This CDR3 has 14 residues. CDR3 sequence (DNA): TGTGCCAGCACCTTTAGGGGGGGTTCAGATACGCAGTATTTT. Translating gives CASTFRGGSDTQYF.

Comment on this clone: At one of its ends the junction is not consistent with the germline gene, which may arise from a read error. The chain combines TRBV7-9 with TRBJ2-3, with a tentative D call TRBD2 (5 bases). The germline CDR1 and CDR2 sequences are SEHNR and FQNEAQ (reference sequence). This CDR3 comprises 12 residues. The CDR3 nucleotides are TGTGCCAGCAGCTTAGTGGGTCGGCTAGAGGGTTTT. Its protein product is CASSLVGRLEGF.

This clone was detected only once. The chain joins TRBV30 to TRBJ1-3; D possibly corresponds to TRBD1 (5 bases). CDR3 length: 17 amino acids. V shed 3 bases and J shed 0 bases, with 18 bases lying between them. The germline V gene has CDR1 GTSNPN and CDR2 SVGIG (reference sequence). This chain's CDR3 is CAWSHRQSRLSGNTIYF. CDR3 in DNA: TGTGCCTGGAGCCACAGACAGAGCCGCCTCTCTGGAAACACCATATATTTT.

Here the CDR3 DNA reads TGCGCCAGCAGCTTTTCTCCTGGGGCTTTAGGGGGCGAGCAGTACTTC. This translates into CASSFSPGALGGEQYF. The chain uses TRBV5-1 and TRBJ2-7; D possibly corresponds to TRBD1 (6 bases). CDR1 and CDR2 from the germline V gene are SGHRS and YFSETQ. Trimming pared 2 bases from V and 6 bases from J, leaving 21 bases between. CDR3 length: 16 amino acids. The whole variable domain, remainder taken from reference TRBV5-1 and TRBJ2-7, is KAGVTQTPRYLIKTRGQQVTLSCSPISGHRSVSWYQQTPGQGLQFLFEYFSETQRNKGNFPGRFSGRQFSNSRSEMNVSTLELGDSALYLCASSFSPGALGGEQYFGPGTRLTVT.

This chain links TRBV10-1 with TRBJ2-1; 9 nucleotides match TRBD1. The J segment lost 9 bases and the V segment lost 10 bases, leaving 10 bases of the junction unmatched. CDR1 and CDR2 (germline): WNHNN, SYGVQD (reference sequence). The CDR3 runs to 13 residues. The chain's CDR3 is CATSRDRALEQFF. The CDR3 DNA reads as TGCGCCACTAGCCGGGACAGGGCTCTTGAGCAGTTCTTC.

For the CDR3, the DNA is TGTGCCAGCAGGGACAGGGGTGAAAAACTGTTTTTT. Amino acids: CASRDRGEKLFF. This chain links TRBV2 with TRBJ1-4, with 9 bases that match TRBD1. CDR1 SNHLY and CDR2 FYNNEI come from the germline V gene. The CDR3 totals 12 residues. V was pared by 6 bases and J by 7 bases, with 0 bases of the junction left unmatched.

The chain joins TRBV5-4 to TRBJ2-3; D is unclear. CDR1 is SGHNT, CDR2 YYREEE, per germline (reference sequence). Trimming removed 4 bases at V and 7 bases at J, with 13 bases between. This CDR3 has 13 amino acids. The CDR3 bases are TGTGCCAGCAGCCTCCGAGCCCCCCATACGCAGTATTTT. This codes for CASSLRAPHTQYF.

This chain uses TRBV11-2 with TRBJ2-2; 11 nucleotides line up with TRBD2. The CDR3 is 17 amino acids. V lost 4 bases and J lost 4; bases outside the gene matches: 8. From germline, CDR1 is SGHAT and CDR2 FQNNGV. In DNA, the CDR3 is TGTGCCAGCAGCTCTACTAGCGGGAGAGGCGTCACCGGGGAGCTGTTTTTT. Translated, it gives CASSSTSGRGVTGELFF.

The V and J genes are TRBV9 and TRBJ1-2, with 9 bases lining up with TRBD1. V lost 3 bases, J lost 2 bases, and 8 bases stayed unmatched. The CDR3 sequence is 16 residues long. Germline V lookup: CDR1 SGDLS, CDR2 YYNGEE. CDR3 protein: CASSATGGLDNYGYTF. CDR3 coding DNA: TGTGCCAGCAGCGCCACAGGGGGCCTAGACAACTATGGCTACACCTTC.

V is TRBV6-5 and J is TRBJ1-1, with D hard to call. Per germline, CDR1 MNHEY and CDR2 SVGAGI. Trimming stripped 8 bases from V and 1 base from J, with 11 bases between. The CDR3 runs to 13 residues. The DNA for the CDR3 is TGTGCCAGCCTCAAGGAGCCGAACACTGAAGCTTTCTTT. It is translated as CASLKEPNTEAFF.

This clone has a handful of counts. The chain carries TRBV2 and TRBJ1-1; TRBD1 aligns across 9 bases. Germline CDR1 is SNHLY and CDR2 is FYNNEI. CDR3 size: 13 residues. Unmatched junction bases numbered 7, after V lost 8 bases and J lost 6 bases. The CDR3 nucleotides are TGTGCCAGCTCCGGGACAGGGAGGGCTGAAGCTTTCTTT. Its translation: CASSGTGRAEAFF.

J is TRBJ2-3 and V is TRBV4-1; D remains unclear. V was shortened by 0 bases and J by 2 bases, with 6 bases between the two germline ends. Germline V gene lookup returns CDR1 MGHRA and CDR2 YSYEKL. This CDR3 is built from 14 residues. CDR3 sequence (DNA): TGCGCCAGCAGCCAAGATGTAGCCACAGATACGCAGTATTTT. It encodes CASSQDVATDTQYF.

The rearrangement uses TRBV30 and TRBJ2-1; D remains unclear. V lost 1 base and J 0 bases, leaving 10 bases between the germline ends. This CDR3 has 15 residues. The V gene's germline CDR1 is GTSNPN and CDR2 SVGIG (reference sequence). The CDR3 bases are TGTGCCTGGAGTGGTGGGCCCAGCTCCTACAATGAGCAGTTCTTC. It codes for CAWSGGPSSYNEQFF. The full variable domain, completed using reference TRBV30 and TRBJ2-1, is SQTIHQWPATLVQPVGSPLSLECTVEGTSNPNLYWYRQAAGRGLQLLFYSVGIGQISSEVPQNLSASRPQDRQFILSSKKLLLSDSGFYLCAWSGGPSSYNEQFFGPGTRLTVL.

This clone has just one count. Here the CDR3 reads CASSPEATSTDTQYF. CDR3 in DNA: TGCGCCAGCAGCCCGGAGGCCACTAGCACAGATACGCAGTATTTT. The chain links TRBV5-1 to TRBJ2-3, with a tentative D call TRBD2 (5 bases). V lost 4 bases to trimming and J lost 0 bases, with 12 bases between them. The CDR3 consists of 15 residues. Germline values: CDR1 SGHRS, CDR2 YFSETQ.

The chain has TRBV10-3 and TRBJ2-1; 8 bases match TRBD1. The CDR3 has 13 amino acids. Germline V gives CDR1 ENHRY, CDR2 SYGVKD. The V gene end was trimmed by 3 bases and the J gene end by 7 bases; junction bases not matched to a gene: 2. The CDR3 is CAISDNRGNEQFF. The CDR3 nucleotides are TGTGCCATCAGTGATAACAGGGGGAATGAGCAGTTCTTC.

The chain uses TRBV28 and TRBJ1-2; D unclear. Germline CDR1 and CDR2: MDHEN and SYDVKM. V was pared by 2 bases and J by 4 bases, with 17 bases between. This CDR3 is built from 16 residues. DNA of the CDR3: TGTGCCAGCAGTTTACCCGGCCTGGACGCGGGCTATGGCTACACCTTC. It yields the protein CASSLPGLDAGYGYTF.

The rearrangement joins TRBV2 to TRBJ1-2, with D perhaps matching TRBD1 (5 bases). Germline CDR1 and CDR2: SNHLY and FYNNEI. V lost 7 bases and J 5 bases, leaving 14 bases between the germline ends. The CDR3 consists of 13 residues. For the CDR3, the DNA is TGTGCCAGCACCTATCACGGGGGATATGGCTACACCTTC. It yields the protein CASTYHGGYGYTF.

The chain couples TRBV27 to TRBJ2-7; no firm D call. The CDR3 length is 13 residues. The V and J ends lost 3 bases and 3 bases respectively, with 9 bases between them. CDR1 and CDR2 from the germline V gene are MNHEY and SMNVEV (reference sequence). CDR3 in amino acids: CASSFDNFYEQYF. The CDR3 coding sequence is TGTGCCAGCAGTTTCGACAATTTCTACGAGCAGTACTTC.

This clone came up a few times. This chain uses TRBV10-3 with TRBJ2-5; the match to TRBD2 covers 10 bases. Germline CDR1 reads ENHRY; CDR2 reads SYGVKD. Germline trimming cut 3 bases from V and 1 base from J; bases unmatched to any gene: 5. The CDR3 consists of 16 residues. The CDR3 protein is CAISDGSSGSQETQYF. As DNA, the CDR3 is TGTGCCATCAGTGACGGGTCTAGCGGGAGCCAAGAGACCCAGTACTTC.

The CDR3 region is CATSRDHPGTGAVTQYF. CDR3 coding DNA: TGTGCCACCAGCAGAGATCACCCCGGGACAGGGGCTGTGACCCAGTACTTC. The rearrangement links TRBV15 to TRBJ2-5, with 10 bases lining up with TRBD1. The CDR3 is 17 amino acids. Germline V gives CDR1 LNHNV, CDR2 YYDKDF (reference sequence). The V and J ends lost 0 bases and 7 bases, in that order; junction bases with no gene match: 11.

This clone was counted only a few times. The CDR3 loop reads CASSLETGVYEQYF. The CDR3 DNA sequence: TGTGCCAGCAGCTTAGAGACAGGGGTCTACGAGCAGTACTTC. This rearrangement joins TRBV11-1 to TRBJ2-7, with 8 bases lining up with TRBD1. The junction had 2 bases not matched to a gene; V was cut back by 1 base and J by 3 bases. The germline V gene has CDR1 SGHAT and CDR2 FQDESV (reference sequence). The CDR3 has 14 amino acids.

The chain couples TRBV5-1 to TRBJ2-5, with 7 bases lining up with TRBD2. Unmatched junction bases numbered 3, after V lost 1 base and J lost 3 bases. Germline V gene lookup returns CDR1 SGHRS and CDR2 YFSETQ. The CDR3 has 14 residues. The CDR3 DNA reads as TGCGCCAGCAGCTTGAGTCTAGCGGAAGAGACCCAGTACTTC. This gives the protein CASSLSLAEETQYF.

The chain recombines TRBV7-9 with TRBJ1-2, with D unclear. The CDR3 length is 14 residues. V gave up 7 bases and J gave up 0 bases, with 12 bases separating them. Germline CDR1 reads SEHNR; CDR2 reads FQNEAQ (reference sequence). The DNA of the CDR3 is TGTGCCAGCACCCCGGGAGGGACTAACTATGGCTACACCTTC. Its translation: CASTPGGTNYGYTF.

The chain has TRBV9 and TRBJ1-4, with a possible D match to TRBD1 (5 bases). The CDR3 length is 16 residues. Trimming left V 0 bases short and J 8 bases short, with 17 bases between. From germline, CDR1 is SGDLS and CDR2 YYNGEE. The CDR3 DNA follows: TGTGCCAGCAGCGTAGCTACGGGAGGGGTTGGCGAAAAACTGTTTTTT. It translates to CASSVATGGVGEKLFF.